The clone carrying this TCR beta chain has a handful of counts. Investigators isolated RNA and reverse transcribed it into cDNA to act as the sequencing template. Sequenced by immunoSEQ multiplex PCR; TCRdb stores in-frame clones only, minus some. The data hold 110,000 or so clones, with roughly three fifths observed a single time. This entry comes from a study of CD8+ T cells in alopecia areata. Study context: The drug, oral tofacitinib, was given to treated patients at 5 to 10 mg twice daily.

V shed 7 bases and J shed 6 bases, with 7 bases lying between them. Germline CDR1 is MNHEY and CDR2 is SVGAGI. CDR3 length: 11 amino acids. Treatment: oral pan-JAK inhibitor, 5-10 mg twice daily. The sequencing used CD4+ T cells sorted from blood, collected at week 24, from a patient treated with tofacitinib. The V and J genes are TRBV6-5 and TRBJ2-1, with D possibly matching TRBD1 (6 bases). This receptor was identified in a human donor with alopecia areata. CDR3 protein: CASTQGNEQFF. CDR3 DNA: TGTGCCAGCACACAGGGCAATGAGCAGTTCTTC.